One sample yielded the 30 T cell receptor beta chains listed below, sequenced in a study of cytomegalovirus exposure and HLA in healthy donors. 13 Jbeta primers and 60 Vbeta primers were used for the PCR. Data came from immunoSEQ multiplex PCR; TCRdb stores just in-frame clones and leaves some out. In the table there are about 87,000 clones, under 80% of which are singletons. The sample was PBMCs. The receptors were gathered from a young man in good health and CMV-seropositive.

The chain uses TRBV6-5 and TRBJ1-2; D remains ambiguous. V lost 10 bases, J lost 5 bases, and 20 bases lay in between. The CDR3 extends over 14 amino acids. CDR1 and CDR2 from the germline V gene are MNHEY and SVGAGI. Here the CDR3 DNA reads TGTGCCATTAAAAACGAGGGTGCCCCTTATGGCTACACCTTC. This codes for CAIKNEGAPYGYTF.

On this clone: Mismatch with germline at one junction end may stem from a read error. The chain uses TRBV5-1 and TRBJ2-5, with D possibly matching TRBD1 (5 bases). There are 15 residues in the CDR3. From germline, CDR1 is SGHRS and CDR2 YFSETQ. Here the CDR3 DNA reads TGCGCCAACAGCTTGGGCGGACAACTTCAAGAGACCCAGTACTTC. It translates to CANSLGGQLQETQYF. Filled out from reference TRBV5-1 and TRBJ2-5, the complete variable domain reads KAGVTQTPRYLIKTRGQQVTLSCSPISGHRSVSWYQQTPGQGLQFLFEYFSETQRNKGNFPGRFSGRQFSNSRSEMNVSTLELGDSALYLCANSLGGQLQETQYFGPGTRLLVL.

There are a few counts of this clone. One junction end disagrees with the germline gene, perhaps due to a read error. This chain joins TRBV7-7 and TRBJ2-1; TRBD1 matches 7 bases. Germline CDR1 reads SSHAT; CDR2 reads FNYEAQ (reference sequence). CDR3 length equals 20 residues. The CDR3 reads CASSLVLGGSPGAPYNEQFF. The CDR3 DNA reads as TGTGCTAGCAGCTTAGTCCTAGGGGGCTCTCCCGGGGCGCCCTACAATGAGCAGTTCTTC.

The chain is built from TRBV29-1 and TRBJ2-5; 12 nucleotides agree with TRBD1. The CDR3 has 17 residues. CDR1 and CDR2 (germline): SQVTM, ANQGSEA. After removal of 8 bases from V and 1 base from J, the junction contained 14 bases not matched to a gene. CDR3 protein: CSFRGTGGLWIQETQYF. CDR3 bases: TGCAGCTTTCGGGGGACAGGGGGCCTCTGGATCCAAGAGACCCAGTACTTC.

This chain connects TRBV5-4 to TRBJ1-3, with D unresolved. In germline, CDR1 is SGHNT, CDR2 YYREEE (reference sequence). The CDR3 totals 13 residues. V dropped 1 base and J dropped 4 bases, with 6 bases sitting between them. CDR3 residues: CASSLLTGNTIYF. The CDR3 DNA reads TGTGCCAGCAGCTTGCTTACAGGAAACACCATATATTTT.

V usage is TRBV7-9 and J usage is TRBJ2-7, with 8 bases matching TRBD2. CDR3 size: 13 residues. The trim removed 3 bases at V and 6 bases at J, leaving 4 bases unmatched. Germline V gene sequence: CDR1 SEHNR, CDR2 FQNEAQ (reference sequence). CDR3 in amino acids: CASSFGGATEQYF. CDR3 bases: TGTGCCAGCAGCTTCGGGGGGGCAACCGAGCAGTACTTC.

This chain links TRBV9 with TRBJ2-5; maybe TRBD2 (6 bases). The ends were cut back, 4 bases at V and 0 bases at J, with 16 bases in the middle. Germline values: CDR1 SGDLS, CDR2 YYNGEE. This CDR3 is built from 16 residues. In DNA form, the CDR3 reads TGTGCCAGCAGCCGTGGATTAGCGGAGTACCAAGAGACCCAGTACTTC. Its translation is CASSRGLAEYQETQYF. The variable domain in full, completed from reference TRBV9 and TRBJ2-5, reads DSGVTQTPKHLITATGQRVTLRCSPRSGDLSVYWYQQSLDQGLQFLIQYYNGEERAKGNILERFSAQQFPDLHSELNLSSLELGDSALYFCASSRGLAEYQETQYFGPGTRLLVL.

The rearrangement joins TRBV30 to TRBJ1-4, with D maybe TRBD1 (5 bases). The V end lost 1 base, the J end lost 12 bases, and 12 bases lay between the germline ends. The CDR3 extends over 12 amino acids. Germline V gene lookup returns CDR1 GTSNPN and CDR2 SVGIG (reference sequence). DNA for the CDR3: TGTGCCTGGAGTGCCAGGGTTGCAGAACTGTTTTTT. This sequence encodes CAWSARVAELFF.

The chain uses TRBV6-6 and TRBJ2-1; D perhaps matches TRBD1 (6 bases). V was shortened by 2 bases and J by 4 bases, with 15 bases between the two germline ends. The CDR3 is made up of 16 amino acids. Germline V CDR1 and CDR2: MNHNY, SVGAGI (reference sequence). CDR3 sequence reads: CASSYGLSQGYNEQFF. CDR3 nucleotides: TGTGCCAGCAGTTACGGTCTAAGTCAGGGGTACAATGAGCAGTTCTTC.

The rearrangement joins TRBV10-3 to TRBJ2-7; 9 bases align to TRBD1. CDR1 ENHRY and CDR2 SYGVKD come from the germline V gene. This CDR3 region has 11 residues. V lost 11 bases, J lost 3 bases, and 2 bases stayed unmatched. CDR3 region: CAAGQGYEQYF. Here the CDR3 DNA reads TGTGCCGCGGGACAGGGCTACGAGCAGTACTTC.

This chain connects TRBV4-1 to TRBJ2-7; TRBD2 matches 7 bases. Germline-derived CDR1 and CDR2 are MGHRA and YSYEKL. The CDR3 runs 17 residues. The V gene end was trimmed by 0 bases and the J gene end by 0 bases; junction bases not matched to a gene: 8. CDR3 region: CASSQDLSGAFSYEQYF. The CDR3 nucleotides are TGCGCCAGCAGCCAAGATCTGAGCGGGGCTTTCTCCTACGAGCAGTACTTC.

This sequence joins TRBV2 and TRBJ1-5, with 8 bases aligning to TRBD1. The CDR3 spans 14 residues. The germline CDR1 and CDR2 sequences are SNHLY and FYNNEI. The V segment lost 9 bases and the J segment 2 bases; nucleotides outside the gene matches: 6. The DNA for the CDR3 is TGTGCCAGTGCAGGGGGCTCGGGCAATCAGCCCCAGCATTTT. Translated, it gives CASAGGSGNQPQHF.

In nucleotides, the CDR3 is TGCGCCAGCAGCCAAGGAGACGGAGGGATGGGAAAACTGTTTTTT. Translated: CASSQGDGGMGKLFF. The V and J genes are TRBV4-3 and TRBJ1-4; D is ambiguous. Germline V CDR1 and CDR2: LGHNA, YSLEER. The ends were cut back, 1 base at V and 10 bases at J, with 16 bases in the middle. The CDR3 runs 15 residues.

With regard to this clone: Other DNA sequences of this sample code for an identical CDR3. J is TRBJ2-3 and V is TRBV7-9; D perhaps matches TRBD2 (6 bases). Per germline, CDR1 SEHNR and CDR2 FQNEAQ (reference sequence). V lost 0 bases and J lost 2, with 9 bases in between. The CDR3 is 15 residues long. Here the CDR3 DNA reads TGTGCCAGCAGCTTAGCGGGAGGTTTCACAGATACGCAGTATTTT. This gives the protein CASSLAGGFTDTQYF. The full variable domain, completed using reference TRBV7-9 and TRBJ2-3, is DTGVSQNPRHKITKRGQNVTFRCDPISEHNRLYWYRQTLGQGPEFLTYFQNEAQLEKSRLLSDRFSAERPKGSFSTLEIQRTEQGDSAMYLCASSLAGGFTDTQYFGPGTRLTVL.

This clone was picked up a small number of times. The chain joins TRBV7-9 to TRBJ1-2; 8 bases are shared with TRBD1. CDR1 SEHNR and CDR2 FQNEAQ come from the germline V gene (reference sequence). With 0 bases clipped from V and 3 bases from J, the junction kept 3 bases outside the gene matches. The CDR3 runs 15 residues. The CDR3 coding sequence is TGTGCCAGCAGCTTAGCGGGGGGACAGGACTATGGCTACACCTTC. Protein product: CASSLAGGQDYGYTF.

The rearrangement uses TRBV30 and TRBJ1-1; 7 bases align to TRBD1. Germline lookup yields CDR1 GTSNPN and CDR2 SVGIG (reference sequence). CDR3 length equals 13 residues. J was trimmed by 4 bases and V by 4 bases; bases with no gene match: 6. The CDR3 sequence: CAWTTGAGTEAFF. In nucleotides, the CDR3 is TGTGCCTGGACTACAGGGGCCGGCACTGAAGCTTTCTTT.

The chain uses TRBV5-5 and TRBJ2-1; D unclear. This CDR3 has 12 residues. Germline values: CDR1 SGHKS, CDR2 YYEKEE (reference sequence). The V and J ends lost 3 bases and 10 bases respectively, with 11 bases between them. The CDR3 protein is CASSSEPIEQFF. CDR3 in DNA: TGTGCCAGCAGCTCTGAGCCGATCGAGCAGTTCTTC.

This sequence joins TRBV10-3 and TRBJ1-5; no firm D call. The CDR3 has 15 residues. Trimming removed 2 bases from V and 1 base from J, with 9 bases in between. Germline values: CDR1 ENHRY, CDR2 SYGVKD. The CDR3, as DNA: TGTGCCATCAGTGAGGAGGGTGGGAGCAATCAGCCCCAGCATTTT. Protein sequence: CAISEEGGSNQPQHF.

The J gene is TRBJ2-2, the V gene TRBV5-4; TRBD1 might be the D (6 bases). V lost 3 bases, J lost 1 base, and 10 bases lay in between. The CDR3 is 15 residues long. The germline CDR1 and CDR2 sequences are SGHNT and YYREEE (reference sequence). The CDR3 nucleotides are TGTGCCAGCAGCTCCCCAGGGGAGAACACCGGGGAGCTGTTTTTT. Its protein is CASSSPGENTGELFF.

The sample holds one count of this clone. The chain combines TRBV5-3 with TRBJ2-1; D is ambiguous. TRBV5-3 is treated as an ORF (open reading frame) with a function not yet certain. The ends were cut back, 5 bases at V and 15 bases at J, with 6 bases in the middle. The CDR3 spans 8 residues. CDR3 sequence reads: CARSSRFF. In nucleotides, the CDR3 is TGTGCCAGAAGTTCTCGGTTCTTC.

This chain joins TRBV6-6 and TRBJ2-5; no reliable D call. CDR1 is MNHNY, CDR2 SVGAGI, per germline (reference sequence). This CDR3 has 14 amino acids. V lost 1 base and J lost 2, with 8 bases in between. The CDR3 spells CASSYFASQETQYF. CDR3 nucleotides: TGTGCCAGCAGTTACTTCGCCAGTCAAGAGACCCAGTACTTC.

The V call is TRBV5-1, the J call TRBJ2-1; 7 nucleotides align to TRBD2. This CDR3 has 15 amino acids. The germline V gene has CDR1 SGHRS and CDR2 YFSETQ. The trim removed 5 bases at V and 7 bases at J, leaving 12 bases unmatched. The CDR3 is CASRYIAGAGNEQFF. The CDR3 bases are TGCGCCAGCAGATATATAGCGGGTGCAGGGAATGAGCAGTTCTTC.

This chain links TRBV27 with TRBJ2-7; 14 nucleotides agree with TRBD2. Trimming took 6 bases from V and 1 from J; bases not matched to a gene: 8. Per germline, CDR1 MNHEY and CDR2 SMNVEV (reference sequence). The CDR3 has 17 residues. The CDR3 protein is CASSGLAGGPRSYEQYF. Written as DNA, the CDR3 is TGTGCCAGCAGCGGACTAGCGGGAGGCCCGAGATCCTACGAGCAGTACTTC.

The V call is TRBV27, the J call TRBJ2-3; TRBD1 aligns across 7 bases. V was clipped by 5 bases and J by 0 bases; unmatched bases: 11. Per germline, CDR1 MNHEY and CDR2 SMNVEV (reference sequence). This CDR3 comprises 17 residues. For the CDR3, the DNA is TGTGCCAGCAGTCGTACGGACAGGACGCCTAGCACAGATACGCAGTATTTT. This encodes CASSRTDRTPSTDTQYF.

The J gene is TRBJ2-7, the V gene TRBV7-2; TRBD2 matches at 7 bases. V lost 3 bases and J lost 10; bases outside the gene matches: 6. Germline assignment: CDR1 SGHTA and CDR2 FQGNSA. CDR3 length: 12 amino acids. This chain's CDR3 is CASSLGTTEQYF. CDR3 DNA sequence: TGTGCCAGCAGCTTGGGGACTACCGAACAGTACTTC.

This clone was counted once. The J gene is TRBJ2-1, the V gene TRBV4-1, with D possibly being TRBD2 (5 bases). Germline CDR1 and CDR2: MGHRA and YSYEKL. The CDR3 has 22 amino acids. V was clipped by 0 bases and J by 2 bases, with 29 bases between them. The CDR3 bases are TGCGCCAGCAGCCAAGATACTCGACTCCCCTTAAAGTGGAGCGGAGCCTACAATGAGCAGTTCTTC. Translating gives CASSQDTRLPLKWSGAYNEQFF.

Worth noting for this clone: The junction departs from germline at one end; a sequencing error may be responsible. The rearrangement joins TRBV7-9 to TRBJ1-2; D call uncertain. Germline CDR1 and CDR2: SEHNR and FQNEAQ (reference sequence). The CDR3 has 15 residues. The CDR3 bases are TGTGCCAGCAGCTTAGAAAGGAAGACTAACTATGGCTACCCCTTC. Encoded protein: CASSLERKTNYGYPF.

The rearrangement joins TRBV6-6 to TRBJ2-7; TRBD1 is a possible D gene (6 bases). The CDR3 consists of 13 residues. Trimming left V 2 bases short and J 6 bases short, with 11 bases between. Germline lookup yields CDR1 MNHNY and CDR2 SVGAGI (reference sequence). The CDR3 here is CASSYEGVGEQYF. CDR3 DNA: TGTGCCAGCAGTTACGAGGGGGTGGGCGAGCAGTACTTC.

This chain links TRBV5-1 with TRBJ2-3; possibly TRBD1 for D (6 bases). Germline CDR1 and CDR2: SGHRS and YFSETQ. This CDR3 is 15 amino acids long. V dropped 5 bases and J dropped 0 bases, with 13 bases sitting between them. CDR3 sequence: CASSSAGVSTDTQYF. DNA for the CDR3: TGCGCCAGCAGTAGCGCAGGGGTCAGCACAGATACGCAGTATTTT.

In its sample, this clone was seen a few times. In nucleotides, the CDR3 is TGCGCCAGCAGCTCGGACAGGGGAGGGACTGAAGCTTTCTTT. Amino acid sequence: CASSSDRGGTEAFF. The chain carries TRBV5-1 and TRBJ1-1, with 9 positions matching TRBD1. The CDR3 runs 14 residues. The germline V gene has CDR1 SGHRS and CDR2 YFSETQ. J lost 5 bases, V lost 3 bases, and 5 bases had no gene match.